A selection of T cell receptor beta chains follows, all from one sample in a study of cytomegalovirus exposure and HLA in healthy donors. Clones were sequenced by immunoSEQ multiplex PCR, and TCRdb holds only the in-frame ones, with some missing. The sample has roughly 130,000 clones; roughly 90% are singletons. Material: PBMCs. The receptors here all came from a man in his thirties or forties in good health and CMV-seronegative. Each CDR3 is given with its conserved first and last residue. D genes are given only for firm matches. Size is stated for part of the rows, as once, few or many counts, or as a class when the clone is expanded.

TRBJ1-2,-,TRBV6-1,-,CVQGSLLANYGYTF,TGTGTTCAGGGGAGCCTATTAGCTAACTATGGCTACACCTTC
TRBJ2-7,TRBD2,TRBV7-9,-,CASSFKPGLARDEQYF,TGTGCCAGCAGCTTTAAACCGGGACTAGCGAGGGACGAGCAGTACTTC
TRBJ2-7,TRBD2,TRBV9,-,CASSVTSGTAYEQYF,TGTGCCAGCAGCGTTACTAGCGGGACCGCCTACGAGCAGTACTTC
TRBJ1-1,-,TRBV9,-,CASSVGSSLAHEAFF,TGTGCCAGCAGCGTAGGTAGCAGCTTAGCCCATGAAGCTTTCTTT
TRBJ2-2,TRBD2,TRBV9,-,CASSVGGDTGELFF,TGTGCCAGCAGCGTTGGGGGGGACACCGGGGAGCTGTTTTTT
TRBJ2-1,TRBD2,TRBV5-1,-,CASSLGLSLAGGRNEQFF,TGCGCCAGCAGCTTGGGGCTCTCTTTAGCGGGAGGACGGAATGAGCAGTTCTTC
TRBJ1-1,-,TRBV18,once,CASSPWGGTEAFF,TGTGCCAGCTCACCATGGGGGGGAACTGAAGCTTTCTTT
TRBJ2-7,TRBD2,TRBV29-1,-,CSTRLADTYEQYF,TGCAGCACCAGACTAGCGGATACCTACGAGCAGTACTTC
TRBJ2-7,TRBD1,TRBV6-5,few,CASSQPTGSYEQYF,TGTGCCAGCAGTCAACCGACAGGGTCCTACGAGCAGTACTTC
TRBJ1-1,TRBD1,TRBV7-8,-,CASSQDRDTEAFF,TGTGCCAGCAGCCAGGACAGGGACACTGAAGCTTTCTTT
TRBJ1-1,-,TRBV6-6,-,CASSYSTTNTEAFF,TGTGCCAGCAGTTACTCGACAACGAACACTGAAGCTTTCTTT
TRBJ1-3,-,TRBV11-2,-,CASSPPGGYGNTIYF,TGTGCCAGCAGCCCGCCCGGAGGGTACGGAAACACCATATATTTT
TRBJ2-3,TRBD2,TRBV18,-,CASSRVGVREADTQYF,TGTGCCAGCTCACGGGTCGGCGTGCGGGAGGCAGATACGCAGTATTTT
TRBJ1-1,-,TRBV19,few,CASNRGAIRGTEAFF,TGTGCCAGTAATCGGGGGGCAATACGCGGCACTGAAGCTTTCTTT
TRBJ2-3,TRBD2,TRBV30,-,CAWSVGGLAGDGTDTQYF,TGTGCCTGGAGTGTAGGAGGGCTAGCGGGAGATGGTACAGATACGCAGTATTTT
TRBJ2-7,-,TRBV7-8,-,CASSRGQTYEQYF,TGTGCCAGCAGCCGAGGACAGACCTACGAGCAGTACTTC
TRBJ2-2,-,TRBV14,-,CASSQYSRSQHTGELFF,TGTGCCAGCAGCCAGTATAGTAGGAGTCAGCACACCGGGGAGCTGTTTTTT
TRBJ2-7,TRBD2,TRBV4-1,-,CASSQEGAGEFYEQYF,TGCGCCAGCAGCCAAGAGGGCGCGGGAGAGTTCTACGAGCAGTACTTC
TRBJ2-1,-,TRBV10-1,-,CASISRRNNEQFF,TGCGCCAGTATTTCGAGGCGGAACAATGAGCAGTTCTTC
TRBJ1-1,-,TRBV27,-,CASSPRGQMNTEAFF,TGTGCCAGCAGTCCCCGAGGTCAAATGAACACTGAAGCTTTCTTT